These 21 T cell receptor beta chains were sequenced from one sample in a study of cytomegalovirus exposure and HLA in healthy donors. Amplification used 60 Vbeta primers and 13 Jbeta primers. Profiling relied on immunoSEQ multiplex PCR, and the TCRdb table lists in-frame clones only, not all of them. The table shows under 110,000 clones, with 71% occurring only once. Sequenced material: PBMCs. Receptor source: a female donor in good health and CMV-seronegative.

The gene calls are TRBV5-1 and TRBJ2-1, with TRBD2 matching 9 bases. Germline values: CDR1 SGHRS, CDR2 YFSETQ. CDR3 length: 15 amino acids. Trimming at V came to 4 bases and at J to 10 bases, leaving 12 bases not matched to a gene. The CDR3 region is CASSLSPAGGREQFF. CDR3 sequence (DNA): TGCGCCAGCAGCCTTTCCCCAGCGGGAGGACGAGAGCAGTTCTTC.

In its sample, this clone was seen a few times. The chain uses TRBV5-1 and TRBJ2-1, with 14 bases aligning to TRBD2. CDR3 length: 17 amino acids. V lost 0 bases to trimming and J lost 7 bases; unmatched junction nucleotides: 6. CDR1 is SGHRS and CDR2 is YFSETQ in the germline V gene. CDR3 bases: TGCGCCAGCAGCTTGGGTGGGACTAGCGGGAGCAGTAATGAGCAGTTCTTC. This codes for CASSLGGTSGSSNEQFF.

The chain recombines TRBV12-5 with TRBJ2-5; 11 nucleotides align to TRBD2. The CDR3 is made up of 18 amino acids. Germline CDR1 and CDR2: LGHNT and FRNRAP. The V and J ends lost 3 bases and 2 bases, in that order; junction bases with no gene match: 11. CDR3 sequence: CASGFPSGRRISQETQYF. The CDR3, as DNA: TGTGCTAGTGGTTTCCCTAGCGGGAGGAGGATCTCACAAGAGACCCAGTACTTC.

CDR3 DNA sequence: TGTGCCAGCTCACCCTCGAGCACCGGGGAGCTGTTTTTT. Amino acid sequence: CASSPSSTGELFF. This sequence joins TRBV18 and TRBJ2-2; D not certain. Deletions cut 3 bases from V and 4 bases from J, with 6 bases between. Germline values: CDR1 KGHSH, CDR2 LQKENI. The CDR3 extends over 13 amino acids.

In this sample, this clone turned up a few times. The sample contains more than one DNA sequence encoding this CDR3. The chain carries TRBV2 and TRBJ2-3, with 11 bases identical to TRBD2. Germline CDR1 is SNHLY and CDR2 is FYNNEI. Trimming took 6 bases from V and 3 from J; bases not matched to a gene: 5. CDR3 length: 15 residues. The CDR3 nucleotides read TGTGCCAGCAGGCCCGGGACTAGCGGAACAGATACGCAGTATTTT. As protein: CASRPGTSGTDTQYF.

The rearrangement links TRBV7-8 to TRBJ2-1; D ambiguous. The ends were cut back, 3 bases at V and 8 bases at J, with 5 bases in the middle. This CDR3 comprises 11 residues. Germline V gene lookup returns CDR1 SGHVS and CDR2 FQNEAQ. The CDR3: CASSFLHEQFF. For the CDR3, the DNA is TGTGCCAGCAGCTTTCTCCATGAGCAGTTCTTC. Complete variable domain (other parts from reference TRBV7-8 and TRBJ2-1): GAGVSQSPRYKVAKRGQDVALRCDPISGHVSLFWYQQALGQGPEFLTYFQNEAQLDKSGLPSDRFFAERPEGSVSTLKIQRTQQEDSAVYLCASSFLHEQFFGPGTRLTVL.

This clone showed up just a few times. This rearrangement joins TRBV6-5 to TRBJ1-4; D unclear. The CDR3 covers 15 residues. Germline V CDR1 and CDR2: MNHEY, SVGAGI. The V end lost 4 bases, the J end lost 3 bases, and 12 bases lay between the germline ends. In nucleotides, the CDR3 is TGTGCCAGCAGTTTGCAGCCCGGGGCTAATGAAAAACTGTTTTTT. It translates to CASSLQPGANEKLFF.

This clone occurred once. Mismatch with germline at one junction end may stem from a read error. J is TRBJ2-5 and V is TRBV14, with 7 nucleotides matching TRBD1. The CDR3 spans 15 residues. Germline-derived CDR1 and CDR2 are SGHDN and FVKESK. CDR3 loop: CASSQGRQGQETQHF. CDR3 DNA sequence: TGTGCCAGCAGCCAAGGAAGACAGGGCCAAGAGACCCAGCACTTC.

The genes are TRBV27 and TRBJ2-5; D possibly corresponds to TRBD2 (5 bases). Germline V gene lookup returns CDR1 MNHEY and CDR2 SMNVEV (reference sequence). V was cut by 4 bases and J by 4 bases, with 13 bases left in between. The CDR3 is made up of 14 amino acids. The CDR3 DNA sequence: TGTGCCAGCAGTTCTGGTAGCGAGGGAGAGACCCAGTACTTC. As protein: CASSSGSEGETQYF.

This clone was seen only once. The CDR3 here is CASAGGYHHNEQFF. The CDR3 nucleotides read TGTGCCAGCGCGGGCGGATACCATCACAATGAGCAGTTCTTC. The chain uses TRBV27 and TRBJ2-1; D may be TRBD2 (5 bases). The germline gives CDR1 MNHEY, CDR2 SMNVEV (reference sequence). The V and J ends lost 8 bases and 5 bases respectively, with 16 bases between them. CDR3 length equals 14 residues.

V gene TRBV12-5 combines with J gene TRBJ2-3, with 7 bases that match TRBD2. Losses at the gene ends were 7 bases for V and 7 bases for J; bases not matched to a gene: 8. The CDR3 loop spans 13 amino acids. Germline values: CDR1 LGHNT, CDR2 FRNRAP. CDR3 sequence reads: CASASAGKHTQYF. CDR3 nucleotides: TGTGCTAGTGCCTCAGCGGGGAAGCATACGCAGTATTTT.

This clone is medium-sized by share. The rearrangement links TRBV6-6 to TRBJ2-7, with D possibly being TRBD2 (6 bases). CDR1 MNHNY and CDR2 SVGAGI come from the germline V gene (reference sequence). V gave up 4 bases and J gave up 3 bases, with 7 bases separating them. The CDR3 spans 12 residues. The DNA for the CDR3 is TGTGCCAGCAGTTCCGGGAGCTACGAGCAGTACTTC. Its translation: CASSSGSYEQYF.

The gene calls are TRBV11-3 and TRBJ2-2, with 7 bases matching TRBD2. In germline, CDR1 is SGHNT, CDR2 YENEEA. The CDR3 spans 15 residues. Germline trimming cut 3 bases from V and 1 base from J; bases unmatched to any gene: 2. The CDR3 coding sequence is TGTGCCAGCAGCTTGAGCGGGGTGAACACCGGGGAGCTGTTTTTT. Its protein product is CASSLSGVNTGELFF.

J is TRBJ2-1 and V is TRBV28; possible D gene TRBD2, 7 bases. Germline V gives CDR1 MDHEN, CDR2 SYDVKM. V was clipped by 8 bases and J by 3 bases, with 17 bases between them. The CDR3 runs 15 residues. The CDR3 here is CASARGAGLYNEQFF. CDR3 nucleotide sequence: TGTGCCAGCGCCCGGGGGGCAGGCCTCTACAATGAGCAGTTCTTC.

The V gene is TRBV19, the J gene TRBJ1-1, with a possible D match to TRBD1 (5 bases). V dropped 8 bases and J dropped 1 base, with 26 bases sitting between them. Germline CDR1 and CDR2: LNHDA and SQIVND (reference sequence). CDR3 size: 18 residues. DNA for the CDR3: TGTGCCAGTGATGGGAGGCTGGGGACCGCGGGAAGGAACACTGAAGCTTTCTTT. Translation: CASDGRLGTAGRNTEAFF.

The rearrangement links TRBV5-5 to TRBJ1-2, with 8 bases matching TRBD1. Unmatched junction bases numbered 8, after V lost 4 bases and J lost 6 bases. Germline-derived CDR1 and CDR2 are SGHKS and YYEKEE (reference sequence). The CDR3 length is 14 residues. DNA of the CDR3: TGTGCCAGCAGCCCGGAGGCCAGGGGGCATGGCTACACCTTC. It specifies CASSPEARGHGYTF.

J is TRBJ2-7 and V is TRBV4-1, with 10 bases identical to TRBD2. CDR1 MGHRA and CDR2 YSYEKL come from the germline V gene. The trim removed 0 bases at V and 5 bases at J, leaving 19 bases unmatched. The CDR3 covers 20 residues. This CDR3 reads CASSQDRPSGLAGVSHEQYF. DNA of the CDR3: TGCGCCAGCAGCCAAGATCGCCCAAGCGGGCTAGCGGGAGTATCCCACGAGCAGTACTTC.

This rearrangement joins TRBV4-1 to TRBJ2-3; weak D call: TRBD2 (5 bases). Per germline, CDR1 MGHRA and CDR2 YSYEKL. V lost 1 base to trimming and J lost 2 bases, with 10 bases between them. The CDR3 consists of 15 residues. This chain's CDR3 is CASSQGSTNTDTQYF. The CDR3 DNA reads TGCGCCAGCAGCCAAGGGTCGACTAACACAGATACGCAGTATTTT.

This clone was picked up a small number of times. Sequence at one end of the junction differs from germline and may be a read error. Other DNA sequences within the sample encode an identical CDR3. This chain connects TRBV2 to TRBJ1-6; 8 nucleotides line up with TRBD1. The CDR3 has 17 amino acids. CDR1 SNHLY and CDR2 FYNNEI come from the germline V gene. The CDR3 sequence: CASSVQGDYSYNSPLHF. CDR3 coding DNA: TGTGCCAGCAGTGTACAGGGGGACTACTCCTATAATTCCCCCCTCCACTTT.

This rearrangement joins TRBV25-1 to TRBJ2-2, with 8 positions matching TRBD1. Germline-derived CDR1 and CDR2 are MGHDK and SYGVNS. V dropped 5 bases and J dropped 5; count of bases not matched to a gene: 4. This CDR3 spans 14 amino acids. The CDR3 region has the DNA TGTGCCAGCAGTCAGGGGGCCTGGACCGGGGAGCTGTTTTTT. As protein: CASSQGAWTGELFF. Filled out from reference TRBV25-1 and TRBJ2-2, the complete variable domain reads EADIYQTPRYLVIGTGKKITLECSQTMGHDKMYWYQQDPGMELHLIHYSYGVNSTEKGDLSSESTVSRIRTEHFPLTLESARPSHTSQYLCASSQGAWTGELFFGEGSRLTVL.

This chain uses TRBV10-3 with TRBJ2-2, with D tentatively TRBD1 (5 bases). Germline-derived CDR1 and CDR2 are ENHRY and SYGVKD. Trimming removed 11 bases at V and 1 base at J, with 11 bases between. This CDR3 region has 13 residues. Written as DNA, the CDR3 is TGTGCCTCGAAGGGGCTGAACACCGGGGAGCTGTTTTTT. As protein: CASKGLNTGELFF.